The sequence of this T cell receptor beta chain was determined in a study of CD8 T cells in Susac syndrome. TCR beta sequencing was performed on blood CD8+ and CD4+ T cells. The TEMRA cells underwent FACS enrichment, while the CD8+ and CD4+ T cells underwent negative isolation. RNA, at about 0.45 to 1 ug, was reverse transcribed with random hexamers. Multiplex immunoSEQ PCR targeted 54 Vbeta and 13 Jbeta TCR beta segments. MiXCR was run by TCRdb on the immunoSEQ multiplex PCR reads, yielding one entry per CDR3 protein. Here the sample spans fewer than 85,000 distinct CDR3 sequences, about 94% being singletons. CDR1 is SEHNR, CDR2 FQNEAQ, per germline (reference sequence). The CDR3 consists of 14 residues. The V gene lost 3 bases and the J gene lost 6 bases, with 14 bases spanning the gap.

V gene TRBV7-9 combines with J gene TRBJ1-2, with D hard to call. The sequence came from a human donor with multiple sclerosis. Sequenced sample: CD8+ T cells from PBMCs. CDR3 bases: TGTGCCAGCAGCTTGAGCCCGGGAGGTAATGGCTACACCTTC. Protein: CASSLSPGGNGYTF.